This is a list of T cell receptor beta chains from one sample in a study of blood T cell repertoires in COVID-19. Data came from immunoSEQ multiplex PCR; TCRdb stores just in-frame clones and leaves some out. The repertoire holds about 170,000 clones, approximately 84% seen once, with 9.5% to 13% in the top ten. Sample: peripheral blood. These receptor sequences come from a man between 65 and 80 years old with active or convalescent COVID-19. Each CDR3 is given with its conserved first and last residue. D genes are given only for firm matches. The size of a clone is reported for some rows only, either as once, few or many, or as a class for expanded clones.

J | D | size | V | DNA | CDR3
TRBJ1-1 | . | . | TRBV29-1 | TGCAGCGTTGACGGACCCCGGGGCACTGAAGCTTTCTTT | CSVDGPRGTEAFF
TRBJ2-7 | . | . | TRBV5-1 | TGCGCCAGCAGCCCGGGACACCGCCGGGGCGAGCAGTACTTC | CASSPGHRRGEQYF
TRBJ2-2 | TRBD1 | . | TRBV18 | TGTGCCAGCTCACCACCTCAGGGGGCGAACACCGGGGAGCTGTTTTTT | CASSPPQGANTGELFF
TRBJ2-5 | TRBD1 | few | TRBV13 | TGTGCCAGCACCAAACGGGGGTGGGGACAGGGGATAGAGACCCAGTACTTC | CASTKRGWGQGIETQYF
TRBJ2-1 | . | . | TRBV30 | TGTGCCTGTCGGGCTAGCTCAAGCTCCTACAATGAGCAGTTCTTC | CACRASSSSYNEQFF
TRBJ2-7 | TRBD1 | . | TRBV7-2 | TGTGCCAGCAGCTCCGGGACAGGGGGCTTGGAGCAGTACTTC | CASSSGTGGLEQYF
TRBJ1-2 | TRBD1 | . | TRBV18 | TGTGCCAGCACTCGGGACAGGGGACCTAACTATGGCTACACCTTC | CASTRDRGPNYGYTF
TRBJ1-2 | TRBD1 | . | TRBV6-6 | TGTGCCAGCAGTTACGACCGACAGGGAGCTAACTATGGCTACACCTTC | CASSYDRQGANYGYTF
TRBJ1-2 | . | . | TRBV25-1 | TGTGCCAGCAGTGATAATGGCTACACCTTC | CASSDNGYTF
TRBJ1-6 | . | . | TRBV5-8 | TGTGCCAGCAGCTTACAGGGTGGAGGTTCACCCCTCCACTTT | CASSLQGGGSPLHF
TRBJ1-1 | . | . | TRBV5-1 | TGCGCCAGCAGCCCAGGTTTGAACACTGAAGCTTTCTTT | CASSPGLNTEAFF